This T cell receptor beta chain was sequenced in a study of long-term antiretroviral therapy in people with HIV. Overall study context: Initial samples were collected about a decade before the 2015 immediate-ART recommendation. The study's findings and limits: Versus controls, repertoires in people with HIV had narrower CDR3 length ranges. Clones with expansion before ART led the repertoire at all time points.

Sequencing used immunoSEQ v3.0 at survey level. The assay was immunoSEQ multiplex PCR, and TCRdb's table has in-frame clones only and misses some. The sample includes around 29,000 clones, 85% to 95% of them seen just once. The sample holds a few counts of this clone. The antigen is undetermined. Samples held roughly 1-11 million cryopreserved PBMC, and DNA extraction followed. The sample here was unsorted PBMCs, taken about 6.5 years after starting antiretroviral therapy. This sequence was found in a woman aged 35 to 49 with HIV.

CDR3 bases: TGTGCCAGCCGGGGGGGTGGGGTAAACACCGGGGAGCTGTTTTTT. As protein: CASRGGGVNTGELFF. The gene calls are TRBV6-5 and TRBJ2-2; 8 positions match TRBD2. The V segment lost 8 bases and the J segment 2 bases; nucleotides outside the gene matches: 7. The germline V gene encodes CDR1 MNHEY and CDR2 SVGAGI. The CDR3 is 15 residues long.